The rows below give T cell receptor beta chains drawn from one sample of a study of blood T cell repertoires in COVID-19. Some clones are missing from TCRdb's copy, which holds only in-frame ones; the method was immunoSEQ multiplex PCR. The data show fewer than 110,000 clones, over 75% seen once. Sequencing input: peripheral blood. The source is a woman aged 25 to 45 with acute or convalescent COVID-19. CDR3s include the opening cysteine and the closing phenylalanine or tryptophan. The D gene is left open where the match is weak. Clone size is given for some rows only: seen once, a few or many times, or a class if the clone is expanded.

TRBV5-4	TRBJ2-6	TRBD1	NA	CASSRDRASGANVLTF	TGTGCCAGCAGCCGGGACAGGGCCTCTGGGGCCAACGTCCTGACTTTC
TRBV20-1	TRBJ1-5	TRBD1	NA	CSASSRDRESFSNQPQHF	TGCAGTGCTAGTTCGCGGGACAGGGAATCTTTTAGCAATCAGCCCCAGCATTTT
TRBV15	TRBJ2-5	NA	NA	CATSTAGDQQETQYF	TGTGCCACCAGCACCGCGGGCGACCAACAAGAGACCCAGTACTTC
TRBV6-6	TRBJ2-7	NA	once	CASSYESRGYEQYF	TGTGCCAGCAGTTACGAAAGTAGAGGGTACGAGCAGTACTTC
TRBV19	TRBJ2-7	NA	NA	CASSSASPGRTYEQYF	TGTGCCAGTAGTAGCGCTTCCCCAGGCAGAACCTACGAGCAGTACTTC
TRBV11-3	TRBJ1-2	NA	NA	CASSLAFQAHGYTF	TGTGCCAGCAGCTTAGCATTCCAGGCTCATGGCTACACCTTC
TRBV7-6	TRBJ2-7	TRBD1	NA	CASSPGTGFDEQYF	TGTGCCAGCAGCCCCGGGACAGGGTTCGACGAGCAGTACTTC
TRBV20-1	TRBJ1-3	NA	NA	CSASYGDSSGNTIYF	TGCAGTGCTAGTTATGGGGACTCGTCTGGAAACACCATATATTTT
TRBV6-5	TRBJ2-3	TRBD1	NA	CASRWTGGTDTQYF	TGTGCCAGCCGATGGACAGGGGGGACAGATACGCAGTATTTT
TRBV14	TRBJ2-2	NA	NA	CASAYRVSTNTGELFF	TGTGCCAGCGCTTACAGGGTTTCGACGAACACCGGGGAGCTGTTTTTT
TRBV6-5	TRBJ1-2	NA	NA	CASSYSRGGIYGYTF	TGTGCCAGCAGTTACTCGAGGGGGGGAATCTATGGCTACACCTTC
TRBV5-1	TRBJ1-1	TRBD1	few	CASSLDRTNPEAFF	TGCGCCAGCAGCCTGGACAGGACTAACCCTGAAGCTTTCTTT
TRBV24-1	TRBJ2-7	NA	NA	CATSDSTTDYYEQYF	TGTGCCACCAGTGATTCTACGACAGATTACTACGAGCAGTACTTC
TRBV2	TRBJ2-7	NA	NA	CASSDPAGKPYEQYF	TGTGCCAGCAGTGATCCGGCCGGGAAACCCTACGAGCAGTACTTC
TRBV15	TRBJ1-2	NA	NA	CATSPPGSNYGYTF	TGTGCCACCAGTCCTCCCGGTTCTAACTATGGCTACACCTTC
TRBV12-5	TRBJ2-1	TRBD1	NA	CASGWGEDRVFYNEQFF	TGTGCTAGTGGTTGGGGCGAGGACAGGGTCTTTTACAATGAGCAGTTCTTC
TRBV9	TRBJ2-7	TRBD2	NA	CASSVAGGGGSYEQYF	TGTGCCAGCAGCGTAGCCGGGGGGGGCGGCTCCTACGAGCAGTACTTC
TRBV24-1	TRBJ1-2	NA	NA	CATSDTGFRYGYTF	TGTGCCACCAGTGACACAGGATTCCGGTATGGCTACACCTTC
TRBV3-1/TRBV3-2	TRBJ2-7	NA	few	CASSRGGGYQYYEQYF	TGTGCCAGCAGTAGAGGAGGCGGGTACCAGTACTACGAGCAGTACTTC
TRBV4-2	TRBJ2-7	TRBD2	NA	CASSQEAGGAYEQYF	TGTGCCAGCAGCCAAGAGGCCGGGGGGGCCTACGAGCAGTACTTC
TRBV7-8	TRBJ2-2	NA	NA	CASSLLSEGRTGELFF	TGTGCCAGCAGCTTACTCTCGGAGGGGAGGACCGGGGAGCTGTTTTTT
TRBV7-3	TRBJ1-1	NA	NA	CASSLQGMGNTEAFF	TGTGCCAGCAGCTTACAGGGGATGGGGAACACTGAAGCTTTCTTT